The 25 T cell receptor beta chains reported below all come from one sample, sequenced in a study of blood T cell repertoires in COVID-19. Profiled with immunoSEQ multiplex PCR; TCRdb holds only in-frame clones, not every one. The sample includes roughly 180,000 clones, roughly 85% of them seen just once. Sample: PBMCs or T cells enriched from blood (not recorded which). The receptors derive from a woman aged 50 to 60 who had recovered from COVID-19.

In DNA form, the CDR3 reads TGTGCCTGGGCCGGGACACACTATGGCTACACCTTC. Its protein is CAWAGTHYGYTF. V gene TRBV30 combines with J gene TRBJ1-2; possibly TRBD1 for D (6 bases). The V and J ends lost 5 bases and 3 bases respectively, with 10 bases between them. The CDR3 loop spans 12 amino acids. Germline V gene data show CDR1 as GTSNPN and CDR2 as SVGIG (reference sequence).

This CDR3 reads CASSSQPGWGAYEQYV. The CDR3 DNA is TGTGCCAGCAGTTCGCAACCCGGTTGGGGGGCCTACGAGCAGTACGTC. This chain connects TRBV6-5 to TRBJ2-7; possible D gene TRBD2, 6 bases. The CDR3 loop spans 16 amino acids. Germline-derived CDR1 and CDR2 are MNHEY and SVGAGI. V lost 4 bases, J lost 2 bases, and 18 bases lay in between.

This clone was picked up one time. The chain combines TRBV6-2 or TRBV6-3 with TRBJ2-7; weak D call: TRBD1 (5 bases). Trimming removed 6 bases at V and 4 bases at J, with 10 bases between. CDR3 length equals 12 residues. Germline CDR1 MNHEY, CDR2 SVGEGT. This CDR3 is CASSPQGYEQYV. The CDR3 bases are TGTGCCAGCAGCCCCCAGGGATACGAGCAGTACGTC.

The CDR3 region has the DNA TGTGCCAGCAGCCACAGGGGGCTCTATGGCTACACCTTC. Amino acids: CASSHRGLYGYTF. The rearrangement joins TRBV3-1 (or the pseudogene TRBV3-2) to TRBJ1-2, with TRBD1 matching over 8 bases. The V gene's germline CDR1 is LGHDT and CDR2 YNNKEL (reference sequence). V dropped 3 bases and J dropped 4; count of bases not matched to a gene: 1. The CDR3 loop spans 13 amino acids.

The J gene is TRBJ1-5, the V gene TRBV19; D not resolved. V was cut by 4 bases and J by 9 bases, with 10 bases left in between. The CDR3 consists of 12 residues. CDR1 is LNHDA and CDR2 is SQIVND in the germline V gene (reference sequence). This CDR3 reads CASSTPSGPQHF. The CDR3 DNA reads as TGTGCCAGTAGTACCCCCTCCGGGCCCCAGCATTTT.

J is TRBJ1-4 and V is TRBV7-9, with D possibly being TRBD1 (5 bases). The CDR3 has 16 amino acids. V was pared by 4 bases and J by 5 bases, with 17 bases between. The germline V gene has CDR1 SEHNR and CDR2 FQNEAQ (reference sequence). CDR3 in DNA: TGTGCCAGCAGCTGGACCCTGATGGGGCTAAATGAAAAACTGTTTTTT. Its translation is CASSWTLMGLNEKLFF. The complete variable domain, with remaining parts taken from reference TRBV7-9 and TRBJ1-4, reads DTGVSQNPRHKITKRGQNVTFRCDPISEHNRLYWYRQTLGQGPEFLTYFQNEAQLEKSRLLSDRFSAERPKGSFSTLEIQRTEQGDSAMYLCASSWTLMGLNEKLFFGSGTQLSVL.

The J gene is TRBJ2-2, the V gene TRBV7-3; 7 nucleotides match TRBD1. CDR1 is SGHTA and CDR2 is FQGTGA in the germline V gene. V shed 6 bases, J shed 5 bases, and the junction held 9 bases outside the gene matches. The CDR3 spans 15 residues. CDR3 residues: CASRAQGWGTGELFF. In DNA form, the CDR3 reads TGTGCCAGCAGGGCACAGGGGTGGGGAACCGGGGAGCTGTTTTTT. Complete variable domain (other parts from reference TRBV7-3 and TRBJ2-2): GAGVSQTPSNKVTEKGKYVELRCDPISGHTALYWYRQSLGQGPEFLIYFQGTGAADDSGLPNDRFFAVRPEGSVSTLKIQRTERGDSAVYLCASRAQGWGTGELFFGEGSRLTVL.

This sequence joins TRBV9 and TRBJ2-1; the match to TRBD2 covers 11 bases. This CDR3 has 16 amino acids. J lost 6 bases, V lost 3 bases, and 8 bases had no gene match. The germline V gene has CDR1 SGDLS and CDR2 YYNGEE. In nucleotides, the CDR3 is TGTGCCAGCAGCGGGATAGCGGGAGGGCCCATCAATGAGCAGTTCTTC. Encoded protein: CASSGIAGGPINEQFF.

The chain employs TRBV9 and TRBJ1-2; no clear D. Trimming took off 0 bases at V and 7 bases at J, with 13 bases between the two ends. Germline loops: CDR1 SGDLS, CDR2 YYNGEE. The CDR3 has 14 residues. CDR3 DNA sequence: TGTGCCAGCAGCGTAGCTCGGGATGCTCGTGGCTACACCTTC. The encoded protein is CASSVARDARGYTF.

This clone was detected once. The chain joins TRBV5-3 to TRBJ1-2, with D hard to call. TRBV5-3 is flagged as an ORF with uncertain function. The V gene lost 4 bases and the J gene lost 10 bases, with 5 bases spanning the gap. The CDR3 contains 9 residues. CDR3 region: CARSDNYTF. The CDR3 nucleotides read TGTGCCAGAAGCGACAACTACACCTTC.

This clone was observed a single time. The chain is built from TRBV11-2 and TRBJ2-1; D gene uncertain. Trimming stripped 3 bases from V and 10 bases from J, with 13 bases between. CDR1 is SGHAT, CDR2 FQNNGV, per germline. The CDR3 has 13 residues. The CDR3 loop is CASSFGFSLEQFF. For the CDR3, the DNA is TGTGCCAGCAGCTTTGGTTTTAGTTTGGAGCAGTTCTTC.

The V and J genes are TRBV2 and TRBJ2-2; 7 nucleotides line up with TRBD2. The V segment lost 6 bases and the J segment 7 bases; nucleotides outside the gene matches: 11. Germline values: CDR1 SNHLY, CDR2 FYNNEI. The CDR3 is 15 amino acids. The CDR3 DNA is TGTGCCAGCAGACCCCCGGGACTATCCCACGGGGAGCTGTTTTTT. Protein sequence: CASRPPGLSHGELFF.

J is TRBJ1-2 and V is TRBV20-1; D not resolved. Germline assignment: CDR1 DFQATT and CDR2 SNEGSKA (reference sequence). The V and J ends lost 3 bases and 2 bases respectively, with 13 bases between them. This CDR3 comprises 14 residues. The CDR3 coding sequence is TGCAGTGCTAGTCCTGGTCCCCAGAACTATGGCTACACCTTC. As protein: CSASPGPQNYGYTF.

This sequence joins TRBV9 and TRBJ1-2, with TRBD1 as a possible D gene (6 bases). The CDR3 spans 14 residues. Trimming removed 0 bases at V and 7 bases at J, with 13 bases between. The germline V gene has CDR1 SGDLS and CDR2 YYNGEE. The CDR3 bases are TGTGCCAGCAGCGTAGATAACAGGGAAGGTGGCTACACCTTC. It yields the protein CASSVDNREGGYTF.

This chain uses TRBV6-5 with TRBJ2-7; D is perhaps TRBD2 (5 bases). CDR3 size: 13 residues. The germline V gene encodes CDR1 MNHEY and CDR2 SVGAGI. DNA of the CDR3: TGTGCGGCAGGTCTAGCTGGTTACTACGAGCAGTACGTC. Protein: CAAGLAGYYEQYV.

On this clone itself: Other DNA sequences in the same sample also yield this CDR3. J is TRBJ1-1 and V is TRBV3-1 (or the pseudogene TRBV3-2); tentative D call: TRBD1 (6 bases). The CDR3 extends over 11 amino acids. V lost 6 bases and J lost 5, with 7 bases in between. Germline V gene lookup returns CDR1 LGHDT and CDR2 YNNKEL (reference sequence). The CDR3, as DNA: TGTGCCAGCAGAGGGGGTACTGAAGCTTTCTTT. This translates into CASRGGTEAFF.

The rearrangement joins TRBV3-1 (or the pseudogene TRBV3-2) to TRBJ1-1; the D is unclear. V lost 4 bases to trimming and J lost 1 base, with 10 bases between them. The CDR3 length is 14 residues. Germline V lookup: CDR1 LGHDT, CDR2 YNNKEL (reference sequence). CDR3 in amino acids: CASSLGTENTEAFF. CDR3 DNA sequence: TGTGCCAGCAGCCTGGGTACAGAGAACACTGAAGCTTTCTTT.

CDR3 sequence (DNA): TGTGCCAGTAGTATTTTAAGGGGACAGCAGAGCTATGGCTACACCTTC. Translated, it gives CASSILRGQQSYGYTF. V usage is TRBV19 and J usage is TRBJ1-2, with 7 nucleotides matching TRBD1. CDR3 length: 16 amino acids. Losses at the gene ends were 3 bases for V and 4 bases for J; bases not matched to a gene: 11. The V gene's germline CDR1 is LNHDA and CDR2 SQIVND (reference sequence).

The chain joins TRBV7-6 to TRBJ2-2, with D maybe TRBD1 (5 bases). Germline CDR1 SGHVS, CDR2 FNYEAQ. The CDR3 consists of 13 residues. V lost 2 bases to trimming and J lost 5 bases, with 6 bases between them. CDR3 sequence: CASSLTGTGELFF. CDR3 nucleotide sequence: TGTGCCAGCAGCTTAACAGGAACCGGGGAGCTGTTTTTT.

This chain uses TRBV3-1 (or the pseudogene TRBV3-2) with TRBJ1-3; D ambiguous. V lost 5 bases and J 1 base, leaving 12 bases between the germline ends. CDR1 is LGHDT and CDR2 is YNNKEL in the germline V gene (reference sequence). The CDR3 extends over 15 amino acids. DNA of the CDR3: TGTGCCAGCAGCGTTACTACGTATTCTGGAAACACCATATATTTT. This sequence encodes CASSVTTYSGNTIYF.

The J gene is TRBJ2-3, the V gene TRBV3-1 (or the pseudogene TRBV3-2), with 10 bases fitting TRBD2. Germline lookup yields CDR1 LGHDT and CDR2 YNNKEL (reference sequence). The CDR3 extends over 17 amino acids. The ends lost 1 base at V and 0 bases at J; junction bases unmatched: 4. The CDR3 sequence: CASSQGTTSGSTDTQYF. DNA of the CDR3: TGTGCCAGCAGCCAAGGGACGACTAGCGGGAGCACAGATACGCAGTATTTT.

The chain joins TRBV7-9 to TRBJ1-6; D remains unclear. The V and J ends lost 3 bases and 10 bases respectively, with 13 bases between them. CDR1 is SEHNR, CDR2 FQNEAQ, per germline (reference sequence). This CDR3 comprises 14 residues. Written as DNA, the CDR3 is TGTGCCAGCAGCTTGGGCGTGCTTGGCTCACCCCTCCACTTT. Protein: CASSLGVLGSPLHF.

The gene calls are TRBV15 and TRBJ2-7; tentative D call: TRBD2 (5 bases). Germline-derived CDR1 and CDR2 are LNHNV and YYDKDF (reference sequence). Trimming pared 0 bases from V and 7 bases from J, leaving 13 bases between. This CDR3 contains 14 residues. CDR3 nucleotide sequence: TGTGCCACCAGCAGAGAAGGGAGAACGGGAGAGCAGTACGTC. Its protein is CATSREGRTGEQYV.

V and J are TRBV7-8 and TRBJ2-3; D might be TRBD2 (6 bases). The CDR3 spans 16 residues. The V end was cut by 3 bases, the J end by 5 bases, with 18 bases between. Germline-derived CDR1 and CDR2 are SGHVS and FQNEAQ. CDR3 DNA: TGTGCCAGCAGCTTTTTAGCGGAGGGTGCGGAAGATACGCAGTATTTT. Translated: CASSFLAEGAEDTQYF.

J is TRBJ2-5 and V is TRBV15, with D hard to call. Germline V gene lookup returns CDR1 LNHNV and CDR2 YYDKDF (reference sequence). The CDR3 covers 14 residues. The V end was cut by 0 bases, the J end by 2 bases, with 7 bases between. CDR3 loop: CATSRDLGQETQYF. The CDR3 DNA reads as TGTGCCACCAGCAGAGACCTCGGGCAAGAGACCCAGTACTTC. The variable domain in full, with the rest retrieved from reference TRBV15 and TRBJ2-5, is DAMVIQNPRYQVTQFGKPVTLSCSQTLNHNVMYWYQQKSSQAPKLLFHYYDKDFNNEADTPDNFQSRRPNTSFCFLDIRSPGLGDTAMYLCATSRDLGQETQYFGPGTRLLVL.